Following are 18 T cell receptor beta chains from one sample sequenced in a study of OX40 agonist ivuxolimab in advanced cancers. Profiled with immunoSEQ multiplex PCR; TCRdb holds only in-frame clones, not every one. Of approximately 38,000 clones listed, around 87% are singletons. The source material was CD4+ or CD8+ T cells sorted from blood, sampled in a trial of the OX40 agonist ivuxolimab. The receptors were sampled from an adult with an advanced solid tumor such as melanoma, head and neck, liver or kidney cancer.

J is TRBJ2-2 and V is TRBV28; D is unclear. The CDR3 loop spans 12 amino acids. The V gene's germline CDR1 is MDHEN and CDR2 SYDVKM. Trimming took off 6 bases at V and 4 bases at J, with 6 bases between the two ends. DNA of the CDR3: TGTGCCAGCAGCTCAGGCACCGGGGAGCTGTTTTTT. This codes for CASSSGTGELFF.

The genes are TRBV19 and TRBJ2-7; D is unclear. Germline CDR1 reads LNHDA; CDR2 reads SQIVND (reference sequence). The V and J ends lost 4 bases and 1 base respectively, with 11 bases between them. The CDR3 has 14 residues. The CDR3 region is CASSTSLTSYEQYF. The CDR3 DNA reads TGTGCCAGTAGTACCTCGTTGACTTCCTACGAGCAGTACTTC.

The V gene is TRBV19, the J gene TRBJ1-3; a weak D match, TRBD1 (5 bases). Trimming pared 4 bases from V and 4 bases from J, leaving 20 bases between. Germline CDR1 reads LNHDA; CDR2 reads SQIVND (reference sequence). CDR3 size: 17 residues. DNA of the CDR3: TGTGCCAGTAGTAAAGGATACAGTCGGACACGCGGAAACACCATATATTTT. This codes for CASSKGYSRTRGNTIYF.

The chain uses TRBV5-6 and TRBJ2-7; the D gene could be TRBD1 or TRBD2 (5 bases each). This CDR3 has 13 residues. Germline CDR1 SGHDT, CDR2 YYEEEE. The V end lost 1 base, the J end lost 7 bases, and 12 bases lay between the germline ends. The CDR3: CASSLLKGTEQYF. The CDR3 DNA reads as TGTGCCAGCAGCTTGCTGAAGGGGACGGAGCAGTACTTC.

J is TRBJ2-1 and V is TRBV25-1; 12 nucleotides agree with TRBD2. V shed 6 bases, J shed 5 bases, and the junction held 8 bases outside the gene matches. Germline loops: CDR1 MGHDK, CDR2 SYGVNS. This CDR3 has 16 residues. The CDR3 DNA sequence: TGTGCCAGCAGCCGACTAGCGGGAGTAATCGACAATGAGCAGTTCTTC. Translation: CASSRLAGVIDNEQFF.

Written as DNA, the CDR3 is TGTGCCAGCAGAGCAGACAGGGGTCTGGGGTTGACCCAGTACTTC. Protein product: CASRADRGLGLTQYF. The rearrangement uses TRBV28 and TRBJ2-5; 8 bases fit TRBD1. V lost 6 bases, J lost 7 bases, and 13 bases stayed unmatched. CDR1 and CDR2 from the germline V gene are MDHEN and SYDVKM. This CDR3 has 15 amino acids.

V is TRBV7-6 and J is TRBJ2-5; D ambiguous. Per the germline V gene, CDR1 is SGHVS and CDR2 is FNYEAQ. The CDR3 runs to 15 residues. Trimming pared 4 bases from V and 0 bases from J, leaving 12 bases between. The CDR3 loop reads CASSSQTGNQETQYF. Here the CDR3 DNA reads TGTGCCAGCAGCTCCCAGACTGGAAACCAAGAGACCCAGTACTTC.

The V gene is TRBV19, the J gene TRBJ2-3, with 7 bases that match TRBD2. Trimming took 6 bases from V and 3 from J; bases not matched to a gene: 27. This CDR3 is built from 21 residues. Germline values: CDR1 LNHDA, CDR2 SQIVND (reference sequence). The CDR3 DNA follows: TGTGCCAGTAGATACCGGGAGGCCTTTTCCCTTACGAAGACCTGGACAGATACGCAGTATTTT. This sequence encodes CASRYREAFSLTKTWTDTQYF.

The chain employs TRBV12-5 and TRBJ2-3; D might be TRBD2 (5 bases). Trimming shortened V by 0 bases and J by 7 bases, and 8 bases separated the two germline ends. CDR3 length equals 13 residues. Germline V gene sequence: CDR1 LGHNT, CDR2 FRNRAP. The CDR3 DNA sequence: TGTGCTAGTGGTTTGGTACTAGGTAATACGCAGTATTTT. Amino acid sequence: CASGLVLGNTQYF.

CDR3 sequence: CASSQGDTAYGYTF. CDR3 nucleotides: TGTGCCAGCAGCCAAGGAGACACCGCCTATGGCTACACCTTC. The chain carries TRBV5-5 and TRBJ1-2; no clear D gene. V was trimmed by 4 bases and J by 4 bases, leaving 14 bases between them. Germline V gene lookup returns CDR1 SGHKS and CDR2 YYEKEE (reference sequence). The CDR3 is 14 amino acids.

V is TRBV19 and J is TRBJ1-5; 7 bases are a match to TRBD1. This CDR3 region has 17 residues. V trimming: 4 bases; J trimming: 2 bases; junction bases outside the gene matches: 11. The germline gives CDR1 LNHDA, CDR2 SQIVND (reference sequence). The CDR3 is CASSTPWAGQGNQPQHF. The CDR3 nucleotides are TGTGCCAGTAGTACCCCTTGGGCAGGACAGGGCAATCAGCCCCAGCATTTT.

V gene TRBV4-2 combines with J gene TRBJ1-6; 9 nucleotides align to TRBD1. J gave up 13 bases and V 2 bases, and 9 bases lay outside the gene matches. Germline loops: CDR1 LGHNA, CDR2 YNFKEQ. The CDR3 consists of 15 residues. CDR3 loop: CASSQNDRGEGPLHF. In nucleotides, the CDR3 is TGTGCCAGCAGCCAAAATGACAGGGGGGAGGGGCCCCTCCACTTT.

The chain recombines TRBV6-1 with TRBJ1-5, with unresolved D. The CDR3 sequence is 14 residues long. V was pared by 2 bases and J by 3 bases, with 8 bases between. Germline V gene lookup returns CDR1 MNHNS and CDR2 SASEGT. The CDR3: CASSEQAYNQPQHF. In nucleotides, the CDR3 is TGTGCCAGCAGTGAACAGGCATACAATCAGCCCCAGCATTTT.

The chain carries TRBV29-1 and TRBJ1-1, with unresolved D. The CDR3 extends over 13 amino acids. The germline gives CDR1 SQVTM, CDR2 ANQGSEA. V lost 4 bases and J lost 0, with 9 bases in between. The CDR3 sequence: CSVATTMNTEAFF. The CDR3 DNA sequence: TGCAGCGTTGCGACAACTATGAACACTGAAGCTTTCTTT.

V usage is TRBV5-1 and J usage is TRBJ2-1; D perhaps matches TRBD2 (6 bases). V lost 4 bases to trimming and J lost 3 bases, with 8 bases between them. The germline V gene has CDR1 SGHRS and CDR2 YFSETQ. The CDR3 spans 13 residues. This chain's CDR3 is CASSEGLYNEQFF. CDR3 DNA sequence: TGCGCCAGCAGCGAGGGACTCTACAATGAGCAGTTCTTC.

The J gene is TRBJ2-1, the V gene TRBV11-2, with D maybe TRBD2 (5 bases). This CDR3 contains 14 residues. Trimming left V 1 base short and J 6 bases short, with 10 bases between. The germline V gene encodes CDR1 SGHAT and CDR2 FQNNGV. This CDR3 is CASSLGPAGNEQFF. The CDR3 DNA follows: TGTGCCAGCAGCTTAGGTCCCGCGGGCAATGAGCAGTTCTTC.

This chain connects TRBV6-1 to TRBJ1-2, with D hard to call. In germline, CDR1 is MNHNS, CDR2 SASEGT. V dropped 8 bases and J dropped 6 bases, with 7 bases sitting between them. This CDR3 contains 10 residues. CDR3 nucleotides: TGTGCCAGCGGATTAGATGGCTACACCTTC. Translated: CASGLDGYTF.

This clone showed up just once. The chain recombines TRBV9 with TRBJ1-3; D unclear. This CDR3 is 15 amino acids long. Germline assignment: CDR1 SGDLS and CDR2 YYNGEE. The V gene lost 3 bases and the J gene lost 1 base, with 11 bases spanning the gap. The CDR3 protein is CASSGQAGSGNTIYF. CDR3 nucleotides: TGTGCCAGCAGCGGTCAAGCCGGATCTGGAAACACCATATATTTT.